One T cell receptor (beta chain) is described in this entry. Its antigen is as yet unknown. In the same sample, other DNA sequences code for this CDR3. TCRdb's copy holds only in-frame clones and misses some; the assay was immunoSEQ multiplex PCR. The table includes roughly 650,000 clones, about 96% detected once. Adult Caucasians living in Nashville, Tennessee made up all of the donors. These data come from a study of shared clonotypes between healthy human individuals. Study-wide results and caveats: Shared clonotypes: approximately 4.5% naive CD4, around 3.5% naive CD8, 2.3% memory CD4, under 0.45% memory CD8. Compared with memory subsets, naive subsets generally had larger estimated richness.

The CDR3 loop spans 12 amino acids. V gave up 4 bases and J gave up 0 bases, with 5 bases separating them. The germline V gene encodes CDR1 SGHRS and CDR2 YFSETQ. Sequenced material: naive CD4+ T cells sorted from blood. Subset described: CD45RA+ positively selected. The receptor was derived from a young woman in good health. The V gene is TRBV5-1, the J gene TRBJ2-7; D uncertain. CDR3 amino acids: CASSPSSYEQYF. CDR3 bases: TGCGCCAGCAGCCCGAGCTCCTACGAGCAGTACTTC.